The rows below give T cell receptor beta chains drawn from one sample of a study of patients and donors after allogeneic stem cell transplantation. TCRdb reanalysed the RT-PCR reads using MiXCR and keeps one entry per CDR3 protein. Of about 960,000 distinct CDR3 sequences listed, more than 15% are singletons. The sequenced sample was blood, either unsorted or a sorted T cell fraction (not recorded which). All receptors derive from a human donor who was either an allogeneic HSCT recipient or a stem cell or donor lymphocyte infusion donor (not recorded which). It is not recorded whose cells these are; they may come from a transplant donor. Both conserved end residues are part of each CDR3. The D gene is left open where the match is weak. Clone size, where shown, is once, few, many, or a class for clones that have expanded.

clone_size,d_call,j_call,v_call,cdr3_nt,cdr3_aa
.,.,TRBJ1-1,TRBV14,TGTGCCAGCAGCCAAGAATTGTGGCGGACGGGTAACACTGAAGCTTTCTTT,CASSQELWRTGNTEAFF
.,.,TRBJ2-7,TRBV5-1,TGCGCCAGCAGCTTAGAACAGCGGGCCTCCTACGAGCAGTACTTC,CASSLEQRASYEQYF
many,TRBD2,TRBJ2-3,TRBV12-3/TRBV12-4,TGTGCCAGCAGTCCTAGCGGAAGTATCACAGATACGCAGTATTTT,CASSPSGSITDTQYF
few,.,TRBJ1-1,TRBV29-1,TGCAGCGTTGATCACCCGGAGTCCCCGGTAGCAAACACTGAAGCTTTCTTT,CSVDHPESPVANTEAFF
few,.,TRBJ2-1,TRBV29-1,TGCAGCGCCACGGGTGGGGAGCAGTTCTTC,CSATGGEQFF
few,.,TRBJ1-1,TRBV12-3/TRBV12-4,TGTGCCAGCAGCCCGTTTGGGACTGAAGCTTTCTTT,CASSPFGTEAFF
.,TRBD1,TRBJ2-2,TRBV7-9,TGTGCCAGCAGCCAGGTCCCGGGACAGACGAACACCGGGGAGCTGTTTTTT,CASSQVPGQTNTGELFF
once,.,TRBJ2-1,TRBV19,TGTGCCAGTAGTCTCAGACAGGTCGGGGGTGAGCAGTTCTTC,CASSLRQVGGEQFF
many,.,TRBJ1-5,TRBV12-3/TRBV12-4,TGTGCCAGCAACCGGGAAGATCATCAGCCCCAGCATTTT,CASNREDHQPQHF
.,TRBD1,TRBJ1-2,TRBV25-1,TGTGCCAGCAGTGAAATGGGACAGCATCGCTACACCTTC,CASSEMGQHRYTF
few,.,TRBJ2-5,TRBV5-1,TGCGCCAGCAGCAACGGACAGTACGGGTTAGGAGAGACCCAGTACTTC,CASSNGQYGLGETQYF
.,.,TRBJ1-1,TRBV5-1,TGCGCCAGCAAAGAAGGGCAAAACACTGAAGCTTTCTTT,CASKEGQNTEAFF
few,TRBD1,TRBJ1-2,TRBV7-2,TGTGCCAGCAGCGCGAGAGGACAGGGCTCCTATGGCTACACCTTC,CASSARGQGSYGYTF
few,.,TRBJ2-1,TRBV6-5,TGTGCCAGCAGTTACTCGAGTCCGGGGGCCAGGGCCAATGAGCAGTTCTTC,CASSYSSPGARANEQFF